This passage covers 32 T cell receptor beta chains from one sample sequenced in a study of T cells in Graves' hyperthyroidism and ophthalmopathy. The investigators amplified TCR beta CDR3 regions from RNA transcripts. First-round RT-PCR of the TCR CDR3 relied on the HTBI primer set. TCRdb redid the calling of the multiplex PCR reads with MiXCR, one entry per CDR3 protein. The data hold more than 550,000 distinct CDR3 sequences, with about 18% observed a single time. What was sequenced was blood. These receptors were taken from a man aged 50-59 years with Graves' hyperthyroidism.

This clonotype was detected many times. The J gene is TRBJ1-1, the V gene TRBV7-2; D call uncertain. CDR1 is SGHTA, CDR2 FQGNSA, per germline. Deletions cut 7 bases from V and 1 base from J, with 10 bases between. There are 13 residues in the CDR3. This CDR3 is CASKRQENTEAFF. CDR3 nucleotide sequence: TGTGCCAGCAAAAGGCAGGAGAACACTGAAGCTTTCTTT. Variable domain in full (rest from reference TRBV7-2 and TRBJ1-1): GAGVSQSPSNKVTEKGKDVELRCDPISGHTALYWYRQSLGQGLEFLIYFQGNSAPDKSGLPSDRFSAERTGGSVSTLTIQRTQQEDSAVYLCASKRQENTEAFFGQGTRLTVV.

This clonotype appeared many times. V and J are TRBV7-9 and TRBJ2-7; a possible D gene is TRBD2 (6 bases). CDR3 length: 13 residues. Trimming cost V 11 bases and J 2 bases, with 16 bases left between them. The germline V gene has CDR1 SEHNR and CDR2 FQNEAQ (reference sequence). As DNA, the CDR3 is TGTGCCCTCGGGGGTATTCCCCCCTACGAGCAGTACTTC. Translated: CALGGIPPYEQYF. Full variable domain (missing parts from reference TRBV7-9 and TRBJ2-7): DTGVSQNPRHKITKRGQNVTFRCDPISEHNRLYWYRQTLGQGPEFLTYFQNEAQLEKSRLLSDRFSAERPKGSFSTLEIQRTEQGDSAMYLCALGGIPPYEQYFGPGTRLTVT.

Of note for this clonotype: A read error may explain this, as a much larger clone is one base away. The chain links TRBV30 to TRBJ1-5; the D gene is possibly TRBD1 (5 bases). Germline V gives CDR1 GTSNPN, CDR2 SVGIG (reference sequence). Trimming pared 0 bases from V and 4 bases from J, leaving 7 bases between. This CDR3 spans 13 amino acids. This CDR3 reads CAWSVDRNQPQHF. The CDR3 DNA reads as TGTGCCTGGAGTGTAGACAGAAATCAGCCCCAGCATTTT.

At least ten counts were recorded for this clonotype. V gene TRBV11-2 combines with J gene TRBJ1-2; TRBD1 might be the D (6 bases). CDR3 length: 14 amino acids. Trimming pared 4 bases from V and 3 bases from J, leaving 12 bases between. In germline, CDR1 is SGHAT, CDR2 FQNNGV. In DNA form, the CDR3 reads TGTGCCAGCAGCTCGCGGGGGGGCCACTATGGCTACACCTTC. Translating gives CASSSRGGHYGYTF.

Ten or more counts support this clonotype. Written as DNA, the CDR3 is TGTGCCAGCAGTTTTAGTTATTACGAGCAGTACTTC. Amino acids: CASSFSYYEQYF. This chain joins TRBV28 and TRBJ2-7; no reliable D call. V was trimmed by 3 bases and J by 4 bases, leaving 7 bases between them. Germline CDR1 and CDR2: MDHEN and SYDVKM. The length of the CDR3 is 12 residues. Variable domain in full (rest from reference TRBV28 and TRBJ2-7): DVKVTQSSRYLVKRTGEKVFLECVQDMDHENMFWYRQDPGLGLRLIYFSYDVKMKEKGDIPEGYSVSREKKERFSLILESASTNQTSMYLCASSFSYYEQYFGPGTRLTVT.

This clonotype was recorded at least ten times. V and J are TRBV7-2 and TRBJ1-1; 8 bases fit TRBD1. CDR1 is SGHTA and CDR2 is FQGNSA in the germline V gene. The CDR3 has 16 amino acids. V was pared by 1 base and J by 1 base, with 5 bases of the junction left unmatched. The CDR3 protein is CASSLGAGTGNTEAFF. The CDR3, as DNA: TGTGCCAGCAGCTTAGGGGCCGGGACAGGGAACACTGAAGCTTTCTTT. Supplemented by reference TRBV7-2 and TRBJ1-1, the full variable domain reads GAGVSQSPSNKVTEKGKDVELRCDPISGHTALYWYRQSLGQGLEFLIYFQGNSAPDKSGLPSDRFSAERTGGSVSTLTIQRTQQEDSAVYLCASSLGAGTGNTEAFFGQGTRLTVV.

This clonotype has just a few counts. The chain couples TRBV7-9 to TRBJ2-3; 14 bases are a match to TRBD2. V lost 6 bases to trimming and J lost 4 bases; unmatched junction nucleotides: 6. This CDR3 region has 16 residues. CDR1 SEHNR and CDR2 FQNEAQ come from the germline V gene (reference sequence). CDR3 loop: CASSFPGLAGADTQYF. The CDR3 DNA reads as TGTGCCAGCAGTTTCCCGGGACTAGCGGGAGCAGATACGCAGTATTTT.

This clonotype was seen repeatedly, ten times or more. The chain carries TRBV28 and TRBJ2-7; 7 bases are a match to TRBD1. In germline, CDR1 is MDHEN, CDR2 SYDVKM. The CDR3 is 14 amino acids. V lost 6 bases to trimming and J lost 3 bases; unmatched junction nucleotides: 8. The CDR3 DNA sequence: TGTGCCAGCAGATCCGGGACAGTTCACTACGAGCAGTACTTC. Protein product: CASRSGTVHYEQYF.

This clonotype was detected a few times. The CDR3 is CSVEEGSYEQYF. CDR3 bases: TGCAGCGTGGAGGAAGGGTCCTACGAGCAGTACTTC. This sequence joins TRBV29-1 and TRBJ2-7; perhaps TRBD2 as D (5 bases). The CDR3 length is 12 residues. V dropped 6 bases and J dropped 1 base, with 10 bases sitting between them. CDR1 is SQVTM, CDR2 ANQGSEA, per germline.

About this clonotype itself: Given a much more abundant clone one base away, this may be a read error. This rearrangement joins TRBV28 to TRBJ2-7, with 7 bases that match TRBD1. Losses at the gene ends were 6 bases for V and 2 bases for J; bases not matched to a gene: 10. The CDR3 runs to 15 residues. CDR1 is MDHEN and CDR2 is SYDVKM in the germline V gene. The CDR3 reads CASSLTGNHTYEQYF. The CDR3 nucleotides are TGTGCCAGCAGCCTGACAGGGAATCATACCTACGAGCAGTACTTC.

The rearrangement links TRBV29-1 to TRBJ2-2; a possible D gene is TRBD2 (6 bases). CDR3 size: 13 residues. Germline CDR1 is SQVTM and CDR2 is ANQGSEA. V was pared by 7 bases and J by 0 bases, with 9 bases between. For the CDR3, the DNA is TGCAGCGGCTCGGGAGCGAACACCGGGGAGCTGTTTTTT. Translated, it gives CSGSGANTGELFF.

This clonotype was found many times. This chain's CDR3 is CASRNRGLVRRTEAFF. CDR3 sequence (DNA): TGTGCCAGCAGAAATCGGGGCCTAGTTAGAAGGACTGAAGCTTTCTTT. The chain has TRBV27 and TRBJ1-1; possible D gene TRBD1, 5 bases. The CDR3 totals 16 residues. V was pared by 6 bases and J by 5 bases, with 22 bases between. The V gene's germline CDR1 is MNHEY and CDR2 SMNVEV (reference sequence).

With regard to this clonotype: At one of its ends the junction is not consistent with the germline gene, which may arise from a read error. CDR3 coding DNA: TGTGCCAGCGGCCAAGACACAGTCACTAATGAAAAACTGTTTTTT. As protein: CASGQDTVTNEKLFF. This sequence joins TRBV3-1 and TRBJ1-4; D is undetermined. CDR1 is LGHDT and CDR2 is YNNKEL in the germline V gene (reference sequence). The length of the CDR3 is 15 residues. Variable domain in full (rest from reference TRBV3-1 and TRBJ1-4): DTAVSQTPKYLVTQMGNDKSIKCEQNLGHDTMYWYKQDSKKFLKIMFSYNNKELIINETVPNRFSPKSPDKAHLNLHINSLELGDSAVYFCASGQDTVTNEKLFFGSGTQLSVL.

The rearrangement joins TRBV7-9 to TRBJ1-2; weak D call: TRBD1 (5 bases). The CDR3 covers 15 residues. The germline CDR1 and CDR2 sequences are SEHNR and FQNEAQ (reference sequence). V gave up 1 base and J gave up 4 bases, with 13 bases separating them. CDR3 in amino acids: CASSLGLGDLYGYTF. The CDR3 bases are TGTGCCAGCAGCTTAGGGTTGGGGGACCTCTATGGCTACACCTTC.

This clonotype was counted ten times or more. This chain links TRBV11-2 with TRBJ2-1, with D maybe TRBD2 (6 bases). The ends were cut back, 5 bases at V and 6 bases at J, with 17 bases in the middle. Germline V gene data show CDR1 as SGHAT and CDR2 as FQNNGV. The CDR3 consists of 15 residues. This CDR3 is CASSQTSLSRNEQFF. In DNA, the CDR3 is TGTGCCAGCAGCCAGACTAGTCTCTCCCGCAATGAGCAGTTCTTC.

The count of this clonotype is one. The chain carries TRBV19 and TRBJ2-3; D is ambiguous. The CDR3 runs to 15 residues. With 3 bases removed from V and 1 base from J, the gap between germline ends came to 11 bases. Germline V gene lookup returns CDR1 LNHDA and CDR2 SQIVND (reference sequence). In DNA form, the CDR3 reads TGTGCCAGTAGTATCAGGCGGCAGGGCACAGATACGCAGTATTTT. This encodes CASSIRRQGTDTQYF.

The gene calls are TRBV28 and TRBJ2-5, with a weak D call TRBD1 (5 bases). This CDR3 is built from 13 residues. Germline V gives CDR1 MDHEN, CDR2 SYDVKM. Between the trimmed V and J ends, which lost 5 bases and 1 base, there was a span of 8 bases. DNA for the CDR3: TGTGCCAGCAGTAACAGGTTCCAAGAGACCCAGTACTTC. It specifies CASSNRFQETQYF.

This chain links TRBV2 with TRBJ1-5; 7 bases are a match to TRBD1. The ends lost 6 bases at V and 2 bases at J; junction bases unmatched: 13. This CDR3 region has 17 residues. Per germline, CDR1 SNHLY and CDR2 FYNNEI. Here the CDR3 DNA reads TGTGCCAGCAGCCACAGGGGAGATAAGACAGGCAATCAGCCCCAGCATTTT. It specifies CASSHRGDKTGNQPQHF.

This clonotype was seen ten or more times. The rearrangement uses TRBV7-8 and TRBJ2-4; D is possibly TRBD2 (6 bases). The CDR3 length is 14 residues. Trimming took 6 bases from V and 5 from J, leaving 14 bases between them. Germline V lookup: CDR1 SGHVS, CDR2 FQNEAQ. For the CDR3, the DNA is TGTGCCAGCAGACCCATTACGGGAGAAAACATTCAGTACTTC. Protein product: CASRPITGENIQYF.

This clonotype was observed many times. J is TRBJ2-7 and V is TRBV7-2; TRBD2 matches 7 bases. The CDR3 is made up of 17 amino acids. Looked up from germline, CDR1 is SGHTA and CDR2 is FQGNSA. With V trimmed by 2 bases and J by 4 bases, 14 bases remained unmatched. Written as DNA, the CDR3 is TGTGCCAGCAGCTTATGGGCTAGCGGTCCTGTGGTATACGAGCAGTACTTC. Translated: CASSLWASGPVVYEQYF. Supplemented by reference TRBV7-2 and TRBJ2-7, the full variable domain reads GAGVSQSPSNKVTEKGKDVELRCDPISGHTALYWYRQSLGQGLEFLIYFQGNSAPDKSGLPSDRFSAERTGGSVSTLTIQRTQQEDSAVYLCASSLWASGPVVYEQYFGPGTRLTVT.

This chain uses TRBV2 with TRBJ1-5; D unclear. Germline lookup yields CDR1 SNHLY and CDR2 FYNNEI. V was cut by 4 bases and J by 0 bases, with 7 bases left in between. This CDR3 is built from 14 residues. CDR3 residues: CASSVHYSNQPQHF. CDR3 in DNA: TGTGCCAGCAGTGTACATTATAGCAATCAGCCCCAGCATTTT.

This clonotype was counted only a few times. The chain has TRBV6-2 or TRBV6-3 and TRBJ1-5; no reliable D call. Germline CDR1 MNHEY, CDR2 SVGEGT. The germline V and J ends were trimmed by 2 bases and 1 base, with 3 bases remaining between them. The CDR3 loop spans 13 amino acids. CDR3 loop: CASSYQSNQPQHF. In DNA, the CDR3 is TGTGCCAGCAGTTACCAAAGCAATCAGCCCCAGCATTTT.

This clonotype was observed at least ten times. The chain couples TRBV15 to TRBJ2-1; D might be TRBD2 (6 bases). With 8 bases removed from V and 4 bases from J, the gap between germline ends came to 15 bases. This CDR3 contains 14 residues. CDR1 is LNHNV, CDR2 YYDKDF, per germline (reference sequence). CDR3 protein: CATEDYTRYNEQFF. CDR3 DNA sequence: TGTGCCACCGAGGACTACACTCGATACAATGAGCAGTTCTTC.

On this clonotype: Possible read error: a much larger clone is one base away. This sequence joins TRBV6-2 or TRBV6-3 and TRBJ2-7; 8 bases align to TRBD1. V was clipped by 6 bases and J by 3 bases; unmatched bases: 4. The CDR3 sequence is 13 residues long. Germline values: CDR1 MNHEY, CDR2 SVGEGT. CDR3 bases: TGTGCCAGCAGCCGGGACAGGCACTACGAGCAGTACTTC. Protein: CASSRDRHYEQYF.

The table lists this clonotype with many counts. The genes are TRBV12-5 and TRBJ2-1; 12 nucleotides line up with TRBD2. CDR3 length equals 19 residues. V was clipped by 2 bases and J by 2 bases; unmatched bases: 10. The germline CDR1 and CDR2 sequences are LGHNT and FRNRAP. The CDR3 bases are TGTGCTAGTGGTTTGATAAGGACTAGCGGGATTCCAACCTACAATGAGCAGTTCTTC. Translated: CASGLIRTSGIPTYNEQFF.

This clonotype was picked up many times. The gene calls are TRBV2 and TRBJ2-2; TRBD1 aligns across 7 bases. The CDR3 has 16 residues. With 5 bases clipped from V and 2 bases from J, the junction kept 8 bases outside the gene matches. Germline V lookup: CDR1 SNHLY, CDR2 FYNNEI. CDR3 region: CASSPTGRSNTGELFF. The CDR3 coding sequence is TGTGCCAGCAGTCCGACAGGGCGGAGTAACACCGGGGAGCTGTTTTTT.

This clonotype was counted ten times or more. The chain combines TRBV12-3 or TRBV12-4 with TRBJ2-7; D is unclear. V was shortened by 3 bases and J by 3 bases, with 9 bases between the two germline ends. The CDR3 has 13 residues. The CDR3 here is CASSFGRIYEQYF. CDR3 sequence (DNA): TGTGCCAGCAGTTTCGGGCGGATCTACGAGCAGTACTTC.

The chain uses TRBV18 and TRBJ2-2; TRBD1 matches 8 bases. CDR3 size: 15 residues. The J segment lost 3 bases and the V segment lost 3 bases, leaving 3 bases of the junction unmatched. Germline loops: CDR1 KGHSH, CDR2 LQKENI. CDR3 bases: TGTGCCAGCTCACCGCAGGGGGCCGACACCGGGGAGCTGTTTTTT. This sequence encodes CASSPQGADTGELFF.

This clonotype appeared many times. The chain recombines TRBV2 with TRBJ2-7; D is uncertain. Trimming shortened V by 6 bases and J by 4 bases, and 13 bases separated the two germline ends. CDR3 size: 13 residues. Germline assignment: CDR1 SNHLY and CDR2 FYNNEI. The CDR3 spells CASSWTEQYEQYF. The CDR3 DNA sequence: TGTGCCAGCAGCTGGACGGAGCAATACGAGCAGTACTTC.

With regard to this clonotype: A junction boundary mismatches the germline segment, possibly from a read error. V is TRBV5-6 and J is TRBJ1-1; 12 nucleotides align to TRBD1. Germline V gene data show CDR1 as SGHDT and CDR2 as YYEEEE. The length of the CDR3 is 15 residues. The CDR3 bases are TGTACCAGCAGCTTGGGACAGGGGGCGAACACTGAAGCTTTCTTT. Residues: CTSSLGQGANTEAFF.

This chain connects TRBV7-9 to TRBJ2-7; 9 bases are a match to TRBD1. The CDR3 contains 15 residues. The germline gives CDR1 SEHNR, CDR2 FQNEAQ (reference sequence). V trimming: 1 base; J trimming: 6 bases; junction bases outside the gene matches: 7. CDR3: CASSLGGQGHGEQYF. As DNA, the CDR3 is TGTGCCAGCAGCTTAGGGGGACAGGGCCATGGCGAGCAGTACTTC. Variable domain in full (rest from reference TRBV7-9 and TRBJ2-7): DTGVSQNPRHKITKRGQNVTFRCDPISEHNRLYWYRQTLGQGPEFLTYFQNEAQLEKSRLLSDRFSAERPKGSFSTLEIQRTEQGDSAMYLCASSLGGQGHGEQYFGPGTRLTVT.

This clonotype showed up many times. The CDR3 coding sequence is TGTGCCAGCAGCTCTTTAAGGCGGAACAATCAGCCCCAGCATTTT. The encoded protein is CASSSLRRNNQPQHF. The rearrangement joins TRBV6-2 or TRBV6-3 to TRBJ1-5; D gene unclear. Trimming cost V 6 bases and J 3 bases, with 15 bases left between them. This CDR3 is 15 amino acids long. From germline, CDR1 is MNHEY and CDR2 SVGEGT.